The present entry profiles one T cell receptor beta chain with its context. Profiled with immunoSEQ multiplex PCR; TCRdb holds only in-frame clones, not every one. This table has some 650,000 clones, 95% to 98% appearing once. This sample stems from a study of shared clonotypes between healthy human individuals. Sample: naive CD4+ T cells sorted from blood. Subset denoted: CD45RA+ positively selected. The clonotype originates from a woman aged 30 to 39 in good health.

CDR3 sequence: CASRQGLAVPYNEQFF. CDR3 nucleotide sequence: TGTGCCAGCAGACAGGGACTAGCGGTTCCCTACAATGAGCAGTTCTTC. The chain is built from TRBV28 and TRBJ2-1; 11 nucleotides line up with TRBD2. CDR1 and CDR2 from the germline V gene are MDHEN and SYDVKM. The V gene end was trimmed by 6 bases and the J gene end by 2 bases; junction bases not matched to a gene: 6. The CDR3 loop spans 16 amino acids.